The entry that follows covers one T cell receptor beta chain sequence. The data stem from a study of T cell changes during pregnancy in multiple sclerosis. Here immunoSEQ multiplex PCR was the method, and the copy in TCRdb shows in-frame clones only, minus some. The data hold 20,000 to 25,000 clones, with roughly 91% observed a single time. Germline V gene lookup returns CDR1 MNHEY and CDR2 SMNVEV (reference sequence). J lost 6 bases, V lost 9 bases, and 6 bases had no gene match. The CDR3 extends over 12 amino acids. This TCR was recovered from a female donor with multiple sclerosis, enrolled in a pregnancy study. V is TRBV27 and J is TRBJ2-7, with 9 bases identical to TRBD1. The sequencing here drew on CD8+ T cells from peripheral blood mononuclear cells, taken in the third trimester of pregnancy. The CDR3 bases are TGTGCCAGTCGGGACAGGGCACTCGAGCAGTACTTC. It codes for CASRDRALEQYF.